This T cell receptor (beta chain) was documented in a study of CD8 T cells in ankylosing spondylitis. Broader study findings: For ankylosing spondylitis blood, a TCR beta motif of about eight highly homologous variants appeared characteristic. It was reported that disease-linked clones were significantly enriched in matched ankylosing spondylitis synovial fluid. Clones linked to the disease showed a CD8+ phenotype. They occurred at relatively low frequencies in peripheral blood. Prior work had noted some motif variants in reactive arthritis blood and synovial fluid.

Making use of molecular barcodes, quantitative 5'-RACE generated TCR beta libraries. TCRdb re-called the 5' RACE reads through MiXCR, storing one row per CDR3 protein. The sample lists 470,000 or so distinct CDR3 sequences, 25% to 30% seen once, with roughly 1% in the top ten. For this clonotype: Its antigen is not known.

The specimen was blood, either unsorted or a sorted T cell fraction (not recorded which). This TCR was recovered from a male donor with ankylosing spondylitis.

The CDR3 DNA reads as TGTGCCAGCAGTCGGACAGTTTTTGGCAATCAGCCCCAGCATTTT. Its protein is CASSRTVFGNQPQHF. The chain has TRBV12-3 or TRBV12-4 and TRBJ1-5; maybe TRBD1 (6 bases). Trimming stripped 5 bases from V and 2 bases from J, with 13 bases between. The CDR3 has 15 amino acids.